The rows below give T cell receptor beta chains drawn from one sample of a study of a mutant IDH1 vaccine in newly diagnosed glioma. Repertoires were generated with immunoSEQ multiplex PCR, while TCRdb's copy carries only in-frame clones and drops some. Of tens of thousands of clones detected, around 74% appear once; the ten largest clones hold 4% to 6.5%. These receptors lack a known antigen. Sequenced here: PBMCs, sampled from a glioma patient whose treatment included an IDH1 peptide vaccine. Receptor source: a man aged 45 to 65 with glioma. The CDR3 runs from the conserved cysteine through the conserved F or W. The D gene is left open where the match is weak. The size of a clone is reported for some rows only, either as once, few or many, or as a class for expanded clones.

NA	TRBJ1-4	NA	TRBV7-9	TGTGCCAGCAGCTTATCGGGGCCCCATGGTGAAAAACTGTTTTTT	CASSLSGPHGEKLFF
NA	TRBJ1-4	NA	TRBV7-9	TGTGCCAGCAGCTTAGATAATGAAAAACTGTTTTTT	CASSLDNEKLFF
TRBD2	TRBJ2-5	NA	TRBV29-1	TGCAGCGTGGTTCCGGGACTAGCGGGGGGCGGGGGTGAGACCCAGTACTTC	CSVVPGLAGGGGETQYF
TRBD1	TRBJ2-1	medium-sized	TRBV5-1	TGCGCCAGCAGCTTTGAGGGGGCCCCCTACAATGAGCAGTTCTTC	CASSFEGAPYNEQFF
NA	TRBJ1-1	NA	TRBV5-6	TGTGCCAGCAGCTTGGCCCCCCCCATGAACACTGAAGCTTTCTTT	CASSLAPPMNTEAFF
NA	TRBJ1-2	NA	TRBV2	TGTGCCAGCAGGAGAGATACAACTAACTATGGCTACACCTTC	CASRRDTTNYGYTF
NA	TRBJ2-7	NA	TRBV27	TGTGCCAGCAGGCGGGCTACGACGGACTCCTACGAGCAGTACTTC	CASRRATTDSYEQYF
TRBD2	TRBJ2-1	NA	TRBV29-1	TGCAGCGCCGGGACTAGCGGGGGCGATGAGCAGTTCTTC	CSAGTSGGDEQFF
TRBD1	TRBJ1-2	few	TRBV28	TGTGCCAGCAGTTTAGTAGGGACAGGGAGTTATGGCTACACCTTC	CASSLVGTGSYGYTF
TRBD1	TRBJ2-7	few	TRBV28	TGTGCCAGCAGTTACGACCTTCCGACAGGGATCTACGAGCAGTACTTC	CASSYDLPTGIYEQYF
NA	TRBJ1-5	NA	TRBV5-6	TGTGCCAGCAGCTACCGATTGGGGTATAGCAATCAGCCCCAGCATTTT	CASSYRLGYSNQPQHF
TRBD1	TRBJ1-1	many	TRBV30	TGTGCCTGGAGTGTAGGACAGGGATGGTCTTTCTTT	CAWSVGQGWSFF
NA	TRBJ2-7	NA	TRBV10-1	TGCGCCAGCAGCGGAGGGGACACGCAAAACTACGAGCAGTACTTC	CASSGGDTQNYEQYF
TRBD1	TRBJ1-2	NA	TRBV13	TGTGCCAGCAGCCCGAATGTAGACAGGGTATATGGCTACACCTTC	CASSPNVDRVYGYTF
NA	TRBJ1-3	NA	TRBV2	TGTGCCAGCAGTGAGTCAGGCAGAGCCTCTGGAAACACCATATATTTT	CASSESGRASGNTIYF
NA	TRBJ1-1	NA	TRBV18	TGTGCCAGCTCACCACCTCCCACTGAAGCTTTCTTT	CASSPPPTEAFF
TRBD2	TRBJ2-1	NA	TRBV5-6	TGTGCCAGCAGCGCCCTAACTAGCGGGGTATTGAATGAGCAGTTCTTC	CASSALTSGVLNEQFF
TRBD1	TRBJ2-1	NA	TRBV5-4	TGTGCCAGCAGCTCGGGACAGGGGGCTTACAATGAGCAGTTCTTC	CASSSGQGAYNEQFF
TRBD1	TRBJ2-2	NA	TRBV11-2	TGTGCCAGCAGCTTAAGACAGGGGGATTCCGGGGAGCTGTTTTTT	CASSLRQGDSGELFF
TRBD1	TRBJ1-2	NA	TRBV5-6	TGTGCCAGCAGCCCGGACAGGGAGGACTATGGCTACACCTTC	CASSPDREDYGYTF
NA	TRBJ1-1	once	TRBV27	TGTGCCAGCGGATTGACAGCTCCCAATGGGAACACTGAAGCTTTCTTT	CASGLTAPNGNTEAFF
NA	TRBJ1-5	few	TRBV30	TGTGCCTGGAGTTCACAGGTCAATCAGCCCCAGCATTTT	CAWSSQVNQPQHF
NA	TRBJ1-2	NA	TRBV27	TGTGCCAGCAGTTTGAAAGGAGGAAACTATGGCTACACCTTC	CASSLKGGNYGYTF
NA	TRBJ1-5	once	TRBV7-2	TGTGCCAGCAGCTTAAGACCCCCGGCAGGTAATCAGCCCCAGCATTTT	CASSLRPPAGNQPQHF
TRBD1	TRBJ2-6	NA	TRBV18	TGTGCCAGCTCACAAGAGGGGGCCGGGGCCAACGTCCTGACTTTC	CASSQEGAGANVLTF
NA	TRBJ2-2	NA	TRBV6-4	TGTGCCAGCAGTGAAGAGACAGGGAACACCGGGGAGCTGTTTTTT	CASSEETGNTGELFF
NA	TRBJ2-4	NA	TRBV13	TGTGCCAGCAGCTTTCTCGAGGACAGCGGGAACATTCAGTACTTC	CASSFLEDSGNIQYF
NA	TRBJ1-5	NA	TRBV19	TGTGCCAGTAGTATAAGAGAGAATCAGCCCCAGCATTTT	CASSIRENQPQHF
NA	TRBJ1-1	NA	TRBV19	TGTGCCAGTATCTTAGGAGGGACTGAAGCTTTCTTT	CASILGGTEAFF
NA	TRBJ1-5	NA	TRBV19	TGTGCCACTATCGACAGCTATAGCAATCAGCCCCAGCATTTT	CATIDSYSNQPQHF
NA	TRBJ1-5	once	TRBV4-1	TGCGCCAGCAGCCAAGATATCCCAGGGTTGGGGCAGCCCCAGCATTTT	CASSQDIPGLGQPQHF
TRBD1	TRBJ1-2	NA	TRBV9	TGTGCCAGCAGCGCAGTTTCTCAGGGGGACTATGGCTACACCTTC	CASSAVSQGDYGYTF
NA	TRBJ2-5	NA	TRBV14	TGTGCCAGCAGCAAGTTTCGGCAAGAGACCCAGTACTTC	CASSKFRQETQYF
NA	TRBJ1-2	NA	TRBV5-1	TGCGCCAGCAGCTTGACCGCTAACTATGGCTACACCTTC	CASSLTANYGYTF
NA	TRBJ1-5	NA	TRBV6-6	TGTGCCGGAGGGCTTGATCAGCCCCAGCATTTT	CAGGLDQPQHF
NA	TRBJ1-1	few	TRBV27	TGTGCCAGCAGATTAGATAGGTTCACTGAAGCTTTCTTT	CASRLDRFTEAFF
NA	TRBJ2-7	NA	TRBV6-1	TGTGCCAGCAGTGTAGCCAGATCTGGGGAGCAGTACTTC	CASSVARSGEQYF
NA	TRBJ1-2	NA	TRBV7-2	TGTGCCAGCAGCTTATTGTCCTATGGCTACACCTTC	CASSLLSYGYTF
NA	TRBJ2-5	NA	TRBV2	TGTGCCAGCAGCCCTAGTGGGGAGACCCAGTACTTC	CASSPSGETQYF
TRBD2	TRBJ2-7	NA	TRBV6-5	TGTGCCAGCAGCCCCGGGACTACCGAGCAGTACTTC	CASSPGTTEQYF
TRBD2	TRBJ2-1	few	TRBV2	TGTGCCAGCAGTGAAAGCCTAGCGGGGGTTTCCTACAATGAGCAGTTCTTC	CASSESLAGVSYNEQFF
NA	TRBJ1-1	NA	TRBV2	TGTGCCAGCAGTTTGAGCACTGAAGCTTTCTTT	CASSLSTEAFF
NA	TRBJ1-2	NA	TRBV13	TGTGCCAGCAGCTTAGGGGCTGGGGATGGCTACACCTTC	CASSLGAGDGYTF
NA	TRBJ1-4	once	TRBV6-5	TGTGCCAGCAGTTATACTGTGGGGGGGGGCGAAAAACTGTTTTTT	CASSYTVGGGEKLFF
NA	TRBJ2-2	NA	TRBV10-2	TGCGCCAGTCTCCGGTTGGGGAACACCGGGGAGCTGTTTTTT	CASLRLGNTGELFF